These T cell receptor beta chains were read from a single sample in a study of T-cell reconstitution after alpha-beta-depleted transplantation in children. Using its own MiXCR run on the PCR reads, TCRdb lists one record per CDR3 protein. The sample includes hundreds of thousands of distinct CDR3 sequences, about 16% of them seen just once. Sequences were derived from PBMCs from the stem cell graft donor, sampled from the stem cell graft. These receptors all stem from a human donor who donated a stem cell graft to a child with acute lymphoblastic leukemia. The CDR3 runs from the conserved cysteine through the conserved F or W. A D gene is named only where the DNA matches it firmly. Only part of the rows carry a size: once, few, many, or a class if the clone is expanded.

>TRBJ2-1|.|TRBV4-2|TRBD2
CASSSWTSGRGEQFF
TGTGCCAGCAGCTCTTGGACTAGCGGGAGAGGGGAGCAGTTCTTC
>TRBJ2-7|few|TRBV4-1|.
CASSQGPRTDAYEQYF
TGCGCCAGCAGCCAAGGTCCCCGGACGGATGCCTACGAGCAGTACTTC
>TRBJ1-2|.|TRBV7-2|.
CASSLVPSNYGYTF
TGTGCCAGCAGCTTAGTCCCCAGTAACTATGGCTACACCTTC
>TRBJ1-5|few|TRBV10-3|TRBD1
CATANPGQGNSNQPQHF
TGTGCCACCGCAAACCCCGGACAGGGGAATAGCAATCAGCCCCAGCATTTT
>TRBJ2-7|few|TRBV5-1|.
CASSPYGDEQYF
TGCGCCAGCAGCCCCTACGGGGACGAGCAGTACTTC
>TRBJ1-1|.|TRBV5-1|TRBD1
CASSPGQGGSLAEAFF
TGCGCCAGCAGCCCAGGACAGGGAGGGTCCTTGGCTGAAGCTTTCTTT
>TRBJ1-4|few|TRBV11-2|.
CASSKGGQFNEKLFF
TGTGCCAGCAGCAAAGGGGGGCAGTTTAATGAAAAACTGTTTTTT
>TRBJ2-3|.|TRBV20-1|.
CSARGGTPDTQYF
TGCAGTGCTAGAGGTGGGACACCAGATACGCAGTATTTT
>TRBJ2-1|.|TRBV6-2/TRBV6-3|TRBD2
CASRETSGRPFF
TGTGCCAGCAGGGAGACTAGCGGGAGACCGTTCTTC
>TRBJ2-7|.|TRBV5-1|.
CASSLSEDAPDIHEQYF
TGCGCCAGCAGCTTGTCGGAGGATGCGCCTGATATCCACGAGCAGTACTTC
>TRBJ2-1|few|TRBV20-1|.
CSVQGYNEQFF
TGCAGTGTTCAAGGGTACAATGAGCAGTTCTTC
>TRBJ2-1|few|TRBV4-1|.
CASSLSMGALVWSNEQFF
TGCGCCAGCAGCCTTTCGATGGGAGCCTTGGTTTGGAGTAATGAGCAGTTCTTC
>TRBJ2-7|few|TRBV5-1|.
CASSSVQDFLAGHEQYF
TGCGCCAGCAGCTCGGTCCAGGACTTCCTCGCCGGGCACGAGCAGTACTTC
>TRBJ2-2|.|TRBV9|.
CASSVETPLGELFF
TGTGCCAGCAGCGTAGAAACCCCTCTCGGGGAGCTGTTTTTT
>TRBJ2-3|.|TRBV5-1|.
CASSLVEASTDTQYF
TGCGCCAGCAGCTTGGTCGAGGCAAGCACAGATACGCAGTATTTT
>TRBJ2-1|.|TRBV4-1|TRBD2
CASSQDRGRALNEQFF
TGCGCCAGCAGCCAAGATCGAGGGAGGGCCCTCAATGAGCAGTTCTTC
>TRBJ2-1|few|TRBV19|TRBD2
CASSGTSDNEQFF
TGTGCCAGTTCCGGGACTAGCGACAATGAGCAGTTCTTC
>TRBJ2-7|.|TRBV4-2|.
CASSQGTGGTPDYEQYF
TGTGCCAGCAGCCAAGGAACAGGCGGGACTCCCGACTACGAGCAGTACTTC
>TRBJ1-5|.|TRBV5-1|TRBD1
CASSEWGQGAISNQPQHF
TGCGCCAGCAGCGAGTGGGGACAGGGGGCCATTAGCAATCAGCCCCAGCATTTT
>TRBJ2-7|.|TRBV7-9|.
CASTLSYEQYF
TGTGCCAGTACCCTATCCTACGAGCAGTACTTC
>TRBJ1-2|.|TRBV13|TRBD1
CASSSWTGGANYGYTF
TGTGCCAGCAGCTCCTGGACAGGGGGAGCTAACTATGGCTACACCTTC
>TRBJ2-7|many|TRBV29-1|.
CSAQDNSYEQYF
TGCAGCGCCCAGGACAACTCCTACGAGCAGTACTTC
>TRBJ1-5|few|TRBV10-3|.
CAISGSGLGQPQHF
TGTGCCATCAGTGGCTCAGGGCTGGGCCAGCCCCAGCATTTT
>TRBJ1-1|.|TRBV7-9|.
CASSSLGGRVAEAFF
TGTGCCAGCAGCTCACTGGGGGGTCGGGTCGCTGAAGCTTTCTTT
>TRBJ2-2|.|TRBV7-9|.
CASRLGVGELFF
TGTGCCAGCAGGTTGGGAGTCGGGGAGCTGTTTTTT
>TRBJ2-7|.|TRBV12-3/TRBV12-4|.
CASSFTTIAGEQYF
TGTGCCAGCAGTTTTACTACCATTGCGGGGGAGCAGTACTTC
>TRBJ1-4|few|TRBV25-1|TRBD1
CASPFDYRDRYEKLFF
TGTGCCAGCCCGTTTGATTATCGGGACAGATATGAAAAACTGTTTTTT
>TRBJ2-1|.|TRBV6-2/TRBV6-3|TRBD2
CASSPERWLAGHSSRYNEQFF
TGTGCCAGCAGTCCCGAGCGGTGGCTAGCGGGACATTCATCCAGGTACAATGAGCAGTTCTTC
>TRBJ2-3|.|TRBV9|TRBD1
CASSAHVGQGSSDTQYF
TGTGCCAGCAGCGCCCACGTGGGACAGGGGTCCTCAGATACGCAGTATTTT
>TRBJ1-2|few|TRBV9|TRBD1
CASSVGGQGIYGYTF
TGTGCCAGCAGCGTAGGGGGACAGGGGATATATGGCTACACCTTC
>TRBJ2-7|few|TRBV29-1|TRBD1
CSVEGDRSYEQYF
TGCAGCGTTGAAGGGGACAGATCCTACGAGCAGTACTTC
>TRBJ2-7|.|TRBV27|.
CASSFSQTGREQYF
TGTGCCAGCAGTTTTAGCCAGACTGGAAGGGAGCAGTACTTC
>TRBJ2-7|few|TRBV5-1|.
CASSFGAHAYEQYF
TGCGCCAGCAGCTTCGGAGCGCACGCCTACGAGCAGTACTTC
>TRBJ2-1|few|TRBV30|TRBD2
CAWSYRLLAKGNEQFF
TGTGCCTGGAGTTACCGCCTACTAGCGAAGGGCAATGAGCAGTTCTTC
>TRBJ2-7|few|TRBV5-1|TRBD2
CASSLGTNSYEQYF
TGCGCCAGCAGCCTAGGGACTAATTCATACGAGCAGTACTTC
>TRBJ2-5|few|TRBV12-3/TRBV12-4|.
CASIWGTLGEETQYF
TGTGCCAGCATCTGGGGCACTTTAGGGGAAGAGACCCAGTACTTC
>TRBJ2-1|.|TRBV11-1|.
CASSDPTRDEQFF
TGTGCCAGCAGCGATCCGACTAGGGATGAGCAGTTCTTC
>TRBJ2-2|few|TRBV20-1|.
CSARVTSLHNTGELFF
TGCAGTGCTAGAGTTACGTCCCTACACAACACCGGGGAGCTGTTTTTT
>TRBJ2-5|many|TRBV20-1|.
CSAPVWQQETQYF
TGCAGTGCCCCTGTATGGCAACAAGAGACCCAGTACTTC
>TRBJ2-1|.|TRBV20-1|TRBD2
CSASRTSANEQFF
TGCAGTGCTAGCCGGACTAGCGCCAATGAGCAGTTCTTC
>TRBJ2-7|.|TRBV18|TRBD1
CASSPQRQGYEQYF
TGTGCCAGCTCCCCACAGAGACAGGGCTACGAGCAGTACTTC
>TRBJ2-2|.|TRBV12-3/TRBV12-4|TRBD1
CASSQGDSGELFF
TGTGCCAGCTCTCAGGGGGATAGCGGGGAGCTGTTTTTT
>TRBJ1-2|.|TRBV5-1|.
CASSLMGWGYTF
TGCGCCAGCAGCTTGATGGGATGGGGCTACACCTTC
>TRBJ2-7|.|TRBV11-2|.
CASSLVVTGSYEQYF
TGTGCCAGCAGCTTAGTCGTCACGGGTAGCTACGAGCAGTACTTC
>TRBJ2-7|few|TRBV7-8|.
CASSLNERLYF
TGTGCCAGCAGCTTAAATGAGAGACTGTACTTC
>TRBJ1-2|.|TRBV24-1|.
CATSGGRNYGYTF
TGTGCCACCAGTGGCGGGAGGAACTATGGCTACACCTTC
>TRBJ2-6|.|TRBV5-4|.
CASSLGAQISGANVLTF
TGTGCCAGCAGCTTAGGGGCGCAGATCTCTGGGGCCAACGTCCTGACTTTC
>TRBJ2-1|few|TRBV6-1|.
CASSELASSSYNEQFF
TGTGCCAGCAGTGAGTTAGCGTCGAGCTCCTACAATGAGCAGTTCTTC
>TRBJ2-3|.|TRBV10-3|.
CAISLGSRGTDTQYF
TGTGCCATCAGCCTAGGGAGCCGTGGCACAGATACGCAGTATTTT
>TRBJ1-1|.|TRBV14|.
CASRPYRPPDTEAFF
TGTGCCAGCAGACCATACAGGCCTCCCGACACTGAAGCTTTCTTT